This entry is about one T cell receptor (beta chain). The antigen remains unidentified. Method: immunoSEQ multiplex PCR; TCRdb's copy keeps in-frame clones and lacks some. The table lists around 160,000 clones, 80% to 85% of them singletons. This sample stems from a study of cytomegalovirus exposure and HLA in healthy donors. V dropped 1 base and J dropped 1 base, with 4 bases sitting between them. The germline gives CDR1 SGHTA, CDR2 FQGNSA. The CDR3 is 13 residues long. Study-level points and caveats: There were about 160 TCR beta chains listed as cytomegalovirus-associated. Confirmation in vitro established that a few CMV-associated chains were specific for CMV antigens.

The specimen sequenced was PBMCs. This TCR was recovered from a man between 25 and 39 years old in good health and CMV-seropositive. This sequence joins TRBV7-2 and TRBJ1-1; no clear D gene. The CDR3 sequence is CASSLGQNTEAFF. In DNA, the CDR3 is TGTGCCAGCAGCTTAGGGCAGAACACTGAAGCTTTCTTT.